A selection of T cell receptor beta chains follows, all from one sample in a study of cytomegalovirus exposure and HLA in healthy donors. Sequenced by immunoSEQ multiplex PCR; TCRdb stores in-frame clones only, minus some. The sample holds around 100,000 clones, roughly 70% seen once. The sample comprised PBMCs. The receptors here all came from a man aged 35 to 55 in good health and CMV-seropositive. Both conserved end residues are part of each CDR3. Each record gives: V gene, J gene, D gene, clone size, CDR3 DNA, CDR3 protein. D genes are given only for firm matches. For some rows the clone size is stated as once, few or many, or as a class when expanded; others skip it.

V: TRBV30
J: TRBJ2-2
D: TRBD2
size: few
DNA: TGTGCCTGGAGTAAGGGACTAGCGGGACCCGGGGAGCTGTTTTTT
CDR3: CAWSKGLAGPGELFF

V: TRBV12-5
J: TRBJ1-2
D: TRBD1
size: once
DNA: TGTGCTAGTGGTTTGCAGGGGGCGGAAGGCTACACCTTC
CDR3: CASGLQGAEGYTF

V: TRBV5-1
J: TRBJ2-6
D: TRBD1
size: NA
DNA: TGCGCCAGCAGTGCGGTGCAGGGGGTAGCGGGGGCCAACGTCCTGACTTTC
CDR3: CASSAVQGVAGANVLTF

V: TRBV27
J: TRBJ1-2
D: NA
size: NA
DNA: TGTGCCAGCAGTTGGAGGGGACGGGGCTACACCTTC
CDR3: CASSWRGRGYTF

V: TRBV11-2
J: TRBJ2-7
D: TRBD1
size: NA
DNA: TGTGCCAGCAGCGCAGGGGGTTACGAGCAGTACTTC
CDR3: CASSAGGYEQYF

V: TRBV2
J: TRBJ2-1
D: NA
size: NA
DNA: TGTGCCAGCAGTCTGGGAGAAGAGCAGTTCTTC
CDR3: CASSLGEEQFF

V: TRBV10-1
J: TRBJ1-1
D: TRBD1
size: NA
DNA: TGCGCCAGCAGAGGGGACAGTGGGACTGAAGCTTTCTTT
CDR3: CASRGDSGTEAFF

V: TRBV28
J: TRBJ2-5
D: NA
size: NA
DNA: TGTGCCAGCAGTTTAATTGCTAGAGTCTACCAAGAGACCCAGTACTTC
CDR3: CASSLIARVYQETQYF

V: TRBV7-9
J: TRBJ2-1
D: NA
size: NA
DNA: TGTGCCAGCCCTCGGCTGGAGGGCCTATACAATGAGCAGTTCTTC
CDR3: CASPRLEGLYNEQFF

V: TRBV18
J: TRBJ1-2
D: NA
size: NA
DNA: TGTGCCAGCTCACCACCCCTCGCAGCTATGACTTTTCACTATGGCTACACCTTC
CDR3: CASSPPLAAMTFHYGYTF

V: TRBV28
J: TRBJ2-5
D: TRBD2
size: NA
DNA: TGTGCCAGCAGTTTGGGAGCGGGAGGCTTCCAAGAGACCCAGTACTTC
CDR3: CASSLGAGGFQETQYF

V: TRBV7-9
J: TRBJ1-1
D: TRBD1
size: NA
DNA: TGTCTAACAGCAGGGGGCGTTGGAACTGAAGCTTTCTTT
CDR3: CLTAGGVGTEAFF

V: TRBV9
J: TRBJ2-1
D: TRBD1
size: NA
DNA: TGTGCCAGCAGCTCATGGACAGGGGGCAATGAGCAGTTCTTC
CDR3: CASSSWTGGNEQFF

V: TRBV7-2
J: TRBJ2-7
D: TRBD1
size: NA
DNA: TGTGCCAGCAGCTTAGGCCAGGGGGCCTACGAGCAGTACTTC
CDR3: CASSLGQGAYEQYF

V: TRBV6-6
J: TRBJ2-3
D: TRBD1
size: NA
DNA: TGTGCCAGCAGTTACCCGACAGGGACCCGCACAGATACGCAGTATTTT
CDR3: CASSYPTGTRTDTQYF

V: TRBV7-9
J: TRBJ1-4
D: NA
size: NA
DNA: TGTGCCAGCAGCTTAGCCCGACTCAGTGATGGAACTAATGAAAAACTGTTTTTT
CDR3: CASSLARLSDGTNEKLFF

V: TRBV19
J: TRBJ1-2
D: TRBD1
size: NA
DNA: TGTGCCAGTAGTATGGGACAGGGGAATGGCTACACCTTC
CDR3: CASSMGQGNGYTF

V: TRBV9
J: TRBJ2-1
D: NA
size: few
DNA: TGTGCCAGCAGCGACCCCCCCGTGGGCCCCTCCTACAATGAGCAGTTCTTC
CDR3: CASSDPPVGPSYNEQFF

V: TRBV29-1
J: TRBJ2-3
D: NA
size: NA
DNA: TGCAGCGTTGAAAAGGAGGGCAGTTTCACAGATACGCAGTATTTT
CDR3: CSVEKEGSFTDTQYF

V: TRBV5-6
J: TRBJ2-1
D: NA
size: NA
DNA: TGTGCCAGCAGCTTAGATGGGAGACCCTACAATGAGCAGTTCTTC
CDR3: CASSLDGRPYNEQFF

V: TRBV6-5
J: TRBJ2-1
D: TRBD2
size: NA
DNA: TGTGCCAGCACCTCAACTAGCGGGAAGACGATTGAGCAGTTCTTC
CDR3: CASTSTSGKTIEQFF